This TCR beta chain derives from a study of cytomegalovirus exposure and HLA in healthy donors. PCR was performed using 60 Vbeta and 13 Jbeta primers. Data came from immunoSEQ multiplex PCR; TCRdb stores just in-frame clones and leaves some out. The table has roughly 150,000 clones, over 75% seen once. This clone was found a few times. Germline lookup yields CDR1 LNHNV and CDR2 YYDKDF (reference sequence). V lost 0 bases to trimming and J lost 4 bases; unmatched junction nucleotides: 8. The CDR3 runs 16 residues. The sequence was collected from a man aged 25-45 years in good health and CMV-seropositive. The chain has TRBV15 and TRBJ1-2; 7 nucleotides align to TRBD1. The sequenced sample was PBMCs. The CDR3 sequence is CATSRDRGGSGYGYTF. CDR3 bases: TGTGCCACCAGCAGAGATCGAGGGGGCAGTGGCTATGGCTACACCTTC.